This TCR beta chain was identified during a study of control samples from healthy donors and cancer patients. Trimming took 3 bases from V and 2 from J, leaving 10 bases between them. Germline V gene lookup returns CDR1 SNHLY and CDR2 FYNNEI. The CDR3 length is 15 residues. Sequenced by immunoSEQ multiplex PCR; TCRdb stores in-frame clones only, minus some. The repertoire holds around 130,000 clones, 87% seen once, with about an eighth in the top ten. This clone was counted a single time. The sequencing sample was made of blood. The rearrangement uses TRBV2 and TRBJ2-2, with TRBD1 as a possible D gene (5 bases). The sequence was collected from a man aged 25 to 45 in good health. The CDR3 nucleotides are TGTGCCAGCAGTGAGTCAGGGCCTAACACCGGGGAGCTGTTTTTT. The encoded protein is CASSESGPNTGELFF.